What follows are 27 T cell receptor beta chains derived from one specimen sequenced in a study of regulatory T cells in long-lasting Graves disease. Construction of TCR beta libraries relied on iRepertoire HTBI primers and on Arm-PCR targeting CDR3 regions. TCRdb independently ran MiXCR on the multiplex PCR reads; one entry per CDR3 protein. The data show about 470,000 distinct CDR3 sequences, with about a fifth seen just once and roughly 7% held by the top ten. Stated time point: persistent/refractory GD, antithyroid drugs over 5 years with positive TRAb. The TCR library was made from RNA extracted from PBMCs. The source material was peripheral blood mononuclear cells (PBMCs), sampled when the disease was refractory, from a patient treated with antithyroid drugs. The receptors were sampled from a female donor with Graves disease.

The chain is built from TRBV5-8 and TRBJ1-5; D is undetermined. CDR3 size: 14 residues. V was cut by 4 bases and J by 3 bases, with 11 bases left in between. Germline CDR1 reads SGHTS; CDR2 reads YDEGEE. This CDR3 is CASSIRQANQPQHF. The CDR3 nucleotides are TGTGCCAGCAGCATAAGACAAGCCAATCAGCCCCAGCATTTT.

The rearrangement joins TRBV20-1 to TRBJ1-5; 9 nucleotides align to TRBD1. With V trimmed by 6 bases and J by 1 base, 10 bases remained unmatched. The CDR3 runs to 16 residues. Germline loops: CDR1 DFQATT, CDR2 SNEGSKA (reference sequence). The CDR3, as DNA: TGCAGTGCCGCTCCCGGGACAGGGTGGAGCAATCAGCCCCAGCATTTT. Translating gives CSAAPGTGWSNQPQHF.

This clonotype was counted many times. The rearrangement links TRBV6-5 to TRBJ2-7; D might be TRBD1 (6 bases). The CDR3 runs to 15 residues. Germline V gives CDR1 MNHEY, CDR2 SVGAGI. Trimming cost V 2 bases and J 1 base, with 12 bases left between them. The CDR3 is CASSYEPGQSYEQYF. Here the CDR3 DNA reads TGTGCCAGCAGTTACGAGCCGGGACAATCCTACGAGCAGTACTTC.

The chain combines TRBV30 with TRBJ2-7; D possibly uses TRBD1 or TRBD2 (5 bases each). V dropped 3 bases and J dropped 2 bases, with 14 bases sitting between them. Germline V gene lookup returns CDR1 GTSNPN and CDR2 SVGIG (reference sequence). There are 14 residues in the CDR3. CDR3 coding DNA: TGTGCCTGGAGGGCCTGGGGGAACGCCTACGAGCAGTACTTC. It specifies CAWRAWGNAYEQYF.

This clonotype was recorded at least ten times. The gene calls are TRBV2 and TRBJ2-7; D is possibly TRBD2 (6 bases). CDR3 length equals 14 residues. Trimming removed 5 bases at V and 4 bases at J, with 15 bases between. CDR1 is SNHLY, CDR2 FYNNEI, per germline. CDR3 residues: CASSINGGTYEQYF. CDR3 bases: TGTGCCAGCAGTATCAACGGCGGGACTTACGAGCAGTACTTC.

The table lists this clonotype with a few counts. The rearrangement links TRBV11-2 to TRBJ2-5; 9 positions match TRBD1. This CDR3 region has 13 residues. Germline assignment: CDR1 SGHAT and CDR2 FQNNGV. Germline trimming cut 6 bases from V and 5 bases from J; bases unmatched to any gene: 4. The CDR3 reads CASRQGATETQYF. The CDR3 DNA reads as TGTGCCAGCAGACAGGGGGCAACGGAGACCCAGTACTTC.

A few counts support this clonotype. V is TRBV12-3 or TRBV12-4 and J is TRBJ1-1, with D hard to call. Trimming cost V 2 bases and J 3 bases, with 4 bases left between them. This CDR3 spans 12 amino acids. The CDR3 DNA is TGTGCCAGCAGTTTATCCCACACTGAAGCTTTCTTT. This sequence encodes CASSLSHTEAFF.

The CDR3 DNA is TGTGCCAGCAGTTTACGGAGACGGAGAAATGAGCAGTTCTTC. It encodes CASSLRRRRNEQFF. This chain joins TRBV12-3 or TRBV12-4 and TRBJ2-1; no firm D call. Trimming took off 2 bases at V and 7 bases at J, with 12 bases between the two ends. There are 14 residues in the CDR3.

This clonotype was observed a handful of times. V is TRBV20-1 and J is TRBJ2-5; the D gene is possibly TRBD1 (6 bases). V lost 4 bases to trimming and J lost 1 base, with 10 bases between them. CDR3 length: 13 residues. Looked up from germline, CDR1 is DFQATT and CDR2 is SNEGSKA (reference sequence). CDR3 residues: CSATDRSQETQYF. Here the CDR3 DNA reads TGCAGTGCTACCGACAGGAGCCAAGAGACCCAGTACTTC.

This clonotype has at least ten counts. The chain recombines TRBV12-3 or TRBV12-4 with TRBJ1-5; TRBD1 might be the D (5 bases). CDR3 length: 16 residues. V lost 5 bases and J lost 2, with 16 bases in between. The CDR3 nucleotides read TGTGCCAGCAGTCCGACGTGGGGGTTTGGCAATCAGCCCCAGCATTTT. This encodes CASSPTWGFGNQPQHF.

This clonotype appeared many times. J is TRBJ1-3 and V is TRBV28; TRBD1 matches at 7 bases. The CDR3 covers 14 residues. CDR1 and CDR2 from the germline V gene are MDHEN and SYDVKM. J lost 6 bases, V lost 4 bases, and 6 bases had no gene match. CDR3 amino acids: CASSYDRALNTIYF. CDR3 in DNA: TGTGCCAGCAGTTACGACAGGGCCCTAAACACCATATATTTT.

The J gene is TRBJ1-1, the V gene TRBV20-1, with a possible D match to TRBD1 (5 bases). Looked up from germline, CDR1 is DFQATT and CDR2 is SNEGSKA (reference sequence). This CDR3 region has 14 residues. The germline V and J ends were trimmed by 5 bases and 1 base, with 14 bases remaining between them. CDR3 amino acids: CSAHKGAGNTEAFF. In nucleotides, the CDR3 is TGCAGTGCTCACAAAGGGGCGGGGAACACTGAAGCTTTCTTT.

In its sample, this clonotype was seen a few times. The rearrangement uses TRBV2 and TRBJ1-1; TRBD1 is a possible D gene (6 bases). The V and J ends lost 8 bases and 3 bases respectively, with 28 bases between them. This CDR3 comprises 18 residues. CDR1 is SNHLY and CDR2 is FYNNEI in the germline V gene. Here the CDR3 DNA reads TGTGCCAGCGTGTCGCCCGTGGGGGGGCGCCTTCGGGACACTGAAGCTTTCTTT. Amino acid sequence: CASVSPVGGRLRDTEAFF. Looking up the rest from reference TRBV2 and TRBJ1-1 gives the full variable domain: EPEVTQTPSHQVTQMGQEVILRCVPISNHLYFYWYRQILGQKVEFLVSFYNNEISEKSEIFDDQFSVERPDGSNFTLKIRSTKLEDSAMYFCASVSPVGGRLRDTEAFFGQGTRLTVV.

The V and J genes are TRBV7-2 and TRBJ1-5; possibly TRBD1 for D (5 bases). The CDR3 is 15 residues long. Germline loops: CDR1 SGHTA, CDR2 FQGNSA. The ends were cut back, 3 bases at V and 5 bases at J, with 14 bases in the middle. The CDR3 bases are TGTGCCAGCAGCTTTTATGAGACAGTGGATCAGCCCCAGCATTTT. Amino acid sequence: CASSFYETVDQPQHF.

Many counts were recorded for this clonotype. The chain uses TRBV28 and TRBJ1-1; D ambiguous. The length of the CDR3 is 13 residues. Germline-derived CDR1 and CDR2 are MDHEN and SYDVKM. V dropped 3 bases and J dropped 8 bases, with 13 bases sitting between them. The CDR3 loop is CASSLVGWPEAFF. CDR3 DNA: TGTGCCAGCAGTTTGGTCGGGTGGCCGGAAGCTTTCTTT. The full variable domain, rest sourced from reference TRBV28 and TRBJ1-1, is DVKVTQSSRYLVKRTGEKVFLECVQDMDHENMFWYRQDPGLGLRLIYFSYDVKMKEKGDIPEGYSVSREKKERFSLILESASTNQTSMYLCASSLVGWPEAFFGQGTRLTVV.

Many counts were recorded for this clonotype. V usage is TRBV12-3 or TRBV12-4 and J usage is TRBJ2-2; the D is unclear. Trimming took 6 bases from V and 5 from J, leaving 19 bases between them. The CDR3 has 16 residues. The CDR3 coding sequence is TGTGCCAGCAGCTCGAGCCCCTTGGGTGTTACCGGGGAGCTGTTTTTT. It yields the protein CASSSSPLGVTGELFF.

A word on this clonotype: One junction end disagrees with the germline gene, perhaps due to a read error. The chain couples TRBV9 to TRBJ1-5, with 11 bases that match TRBD1. The CDR3 is made up of 16 amino acids. In germline, CDR1 is SGDLS, CDR2 YYNGEE. The CDR3 bases are TGTGCCAGCAGCGGCCCCGGGACAGGGGGGAATCGGCCCCAGCATTTT. This encodes CASSGPGTGGNRPQHF. Drawing the rest from reference TRBV9 and TRBJ1-5, the complete variable domain is DSGVTQTPKHLITATGQRVTLRCSPRSGDLSVYWYQQSLDQGLQFLIQYYNGEERAKGNILERFSAQQFPDLHSELNLSSLELGDSALYFCASSGPGTGGNRPQHFGDGTRLSIL.

The rearrangement joins TRBV12-3 or TRBV12-4 to TRBJ1-5; D ambiguous. This CDR3 contains 13 residues. The V end lost 7 bases, the J end lost 8 bases, and 15 bases lay between the germline ends. CDR3 nucleotides: TGTGCCAGCAACTCTCCCCACCGGGAGCCCCAGCATTTT. Translating gives CASNSPHREPQHF.

Only a few counts were recorded for this clonotype. V usage is TRBV3-1 and J usage is TRBJ1-2; D unresolved. Germline CDR1 is LGHDT and CDR2 is YNNKEL (reference sequence). The length of the CDR3 is 13 residues. V was trimmed by 1 base and J by 8 bases, leaving 11 bases between them. The CDR3 region is CASSQVGPEGYTF. CDR3 DNA sequence: TGTGCCAGCAGCCAAGTTGGTCCAGAAGGCTACACCTTC.

On this clonotype: In this CDR3 the conserved last residue, phenylalanine or tryptophan, is missing, so a read error is likely. J is TRBJ1-1 and V is TRBV6-4, with 11 bases aligning to TRBD1. Germline CDR1 reads MRHNA; CDR2 reads SNTAGT. The CDR3 runs to 15 residues. J was trimmed by 8 bases and V by 7 bases; bases with no gene match: 12. This chain's CDR3 is CASIPKRTGGFEAFS. For the CDR3, the DNA is TGTGCCAGCATCCCGAAGAGGACAGGGGGCTTCGAAGCTTTCTCT.

For this clonotype: A much larger clone differs from this one at a single base, so this may be a read error. The chain uses TRBV27 and TRBJ2-5; D remains unclear. Per the germline V gene, CDR1 is MNHEY and CDR2 is SMNVEV (reference sequence). CDR3 size: 13 residues. Trimming shortened V by 4 bases and J by 5 bases, and 11 bases separated the two germline ends. CDR3 bases: TGTGCCAGCAGTTCCCCCCCCCGGGAGACCCAGTACTTC. It codes for CASSSPPRETQYF.

This clonotype was counted only a few times. The chain has TRBV29-1 and TRBJ1-3; the D is unclear. The CDR3 has 16 amino acids. V was pared by 7 bases and J by 4 bases, with 23 bases between. From germline, CDR1 is SQVTM and CDR2 ANQGSEA. The CDR3 nucleotides are TGCAGCGCCCACGTACAGATGAGTGTATTCGGAAACACCATATATTTT. Residues: CSAHVQMSVFGNTIYF.

This clonotype was picked up many times. The chain links TRBV28 to TRBJ1-5, with D unclear. Per germline, CDR1 MDHEN and CDR2 SYDVKM. The length of the CDR3 is 12 residues. Trimming cost V 5 bases and J 9 bases, with 11 bases left between them. The CDR3 loop is CASSPRARPQHF. CDR3 in DNA: TGTGCCAGCAGTCCCCGGGCCCGGCCCCAGCATTTT.

This clonotype was seen at least ten times. This sequence joins TRBV6-5 and TRBJ2-2; TRBD1 matches 9 bases. Germline-derived CDR1 and CDR2 are MNHEY and SVGAGI. J gave up 7 bases and V 0 bases, and 12 bases lay outside the gene matches. There are 18 residues in the CDR3. The CDR3, as DNA: TGTGCCAGCAGTTACTCTCATACCGGGACAGGGTTCGTCGGGGAGCTGTTTTTT. Translating it yields CASSYSHTGTGFVGELFF.

This clonotype was picked up many times. CDR3 region: CASSPGQGGTYEQYF. The DNA of the CDR3 is TGTGCCAGCAGCCCAGGACAGGGTGGCACCTACGAGCAGTACTTC. The chain has TRBV7-8 and TRBJ2-7, with 8 bases fitting TRBD1. Germline CDR1 reads SGHVS; CDR2 reads FQNEAQ. The CDR3 has 15 amino acids. Losses at the gene ends were 5 bases for V and 2 bases for J; bases not matched to a gene: 8. The whole variable domain, remainder taken from reference TRBV7-8 and TRBJ2-7, is GAGVSQSPRYKVAKRGQDVALRCDPISGHVSLFWYQQALGQGPEFLTYFQNEAQLDKSGLPSDRFFAERPEGSVSTLKIQRTQQEDSAVYLCASSPGQGGTYEQYFGPGTRLTVT.

This clonotype was counted a few times. CDR3 nucleotides: TGTGCCAGCAGTTTATCTTCCAAAAACATTCAGTACTTC. Translating gives CASSLSSKNIQYF. The V and J genes are TRBV12-3 or TRBV12-4 and TRBJ2-4; no reliable D call. V was trimmed by 2 bases and J by 2 bases, leaving 4 bases between them. This CDR3 region has 13 residues.

The genes are TRBV4-2 and TRBJ2-4; maybe TRBD1 (5 bases). V was clipped by 0 bases and J by 5 bases, with 11 bases between them. Germline V gives CDR1 LGHNA, CDR2 YNFKEQ. This CDR3 contains 15 residues. The CDR3 nucleotides are TGTGCCAGCAGCCAAGAGCTCAGGGAAGAAAACATTCAGTACTTC. Protein sequence: CASSQELREENIQYF.